This section outlines one T cell receptor beta chain sequence together with its context. Antigen: not known. Profiling relied on immunoSEQ multiplex PCR, and the TCRdb table lists in-frame clones only, not all of them. The sample includes about 75,000 clones, about 86% of them seen just once. This sample stems from a study of OX40 agonist ivuxolimab in advanced cancers. On the study more broadly: While on treatment, patients had intravenous ivuxolimab at 0.01 to 10 mg/kg every 2 weeks. Patients treated during dose escalation were battling hepatocellular carcinoma, melanoma, renal cell or head and neck cancer.

Study-level points and caveats: Relative to CD4+, CD8+ T cells held more expanded clones on average.

This TCR was recovered from an adult with an advanced solid tumor such as melanoma, head and neck, liver or kidney cancer. Sequences were derived from CD4+ or CD8+ T cells sorted from blood, sampled in a trial of the OX40 agonist ivuxolimab.

In nucleotides, the CDR3 is TGTGCCAGCAGCGCCGGGACCTACTCTAGGGATGAGCAGTTCTTC. This encodes CASSAGTYSRDEQFF. This chain uses TRBV5-8 with TRBJ2-1, with D perhaps matching TRBD1 or TRBD2 (5 bases each). This CDR3 contains 15 residues. V lost 4 bases and J lost 8, with 19 bases in between. Germline V gene sequence: CDR1 SGHTS, CDR2 YDEGEE.